These 4 T cell receptor beta chains came from one sample sequenced in a study of blood T cell repertoires in COVID-19 (dated by TCRdb to 2019 to 2021). Library preparation used the immunoSEQ multiplex PCR assay. The immuneACCESS repertoire file appears here via TCRdb, limited to in-frame rearrangements. These files lack a portion of the clones; in checked studies, under half of the deficit traces to unresolved V genes, and the cause of the others is not known. Here the sample has approximately 50,000 clones; around three quarters occur a single time. The top ten hold 20% to 30% of the sample. The sample consisted of peripheral blood. Receptor source: a man aged 65 to 85 with acute or convalescent COVID-19.

The V and J genes are TRBV10-2 and TRBJ2-7; 8 positions agree with TRBD2. This CDR3 is 13 amino acids long. The ends lost 4 bases at V and 7 bases at J; junction bases unmatched: 6. The germline V gene encodes CDR1 WSHSY and CDR2 SAAADI. The CDR3 coding sequence is TGCGCCAGCAGTGCTGCGGGAGGTGGAGAGCAGTACTTC. Translated: CASSAAGGGEQYF.

The chain has TRBV6-2 or TRBV6-3 and TRBJ1-4; D is ambiguous. In germline, CDR1 is MNHEY, CDR2 SVGEGT. CDR3 length: 16 residues. With 6 bases removed from V and 8 bases from J, the gap between germline ends came to 22 bases. CDR3 bases: TGTGCCAGCAGCCCTCTACTGGGAGGTTTCGAGGAAAAACTGTTTTTT. The encoded protein is CASSPLLGGFEEKLFF.

The sample holds one count of this clone. The gene calls are TRBV28 and TRBJ2-7; 9 bases agree with TRBD1. V shed 6 bases, J shed 5 bases, and the junction held 8 bases outside the gene matches. CDR3 length: 14 residues. The germline gives CDR1 MDHEN, CDR2 SYDVKM. In DNA form, the CDR3 reads TGTGCCAGCAGAAGCGGACAGGGGATCGACGAGCAGTACTTC. Translated, it gives CASRSGQGIDEQYF.

The V call is TRBV18, the J call TRBJ2-1, with 11 bases that match TRBD1. Per the germline V gene, CDR1 is KGHSH and CDR2 is LQKENI. V shed 3 bases, J shed 4 bases, and the junction held 5 bases outside the gene matches. The CDR3 totals 16 residues. CDR3 sequence reads: CASSPPGTGGYNEQFF. The CDR3 DNA is TGTGCCAGCTCACCCCCCGGGACAGGGGGGTACAATGAGCAGTTCTTC.